Each of the 28 T cell receptor beta chains below was sequenced from the same sample in a study of cytomegalovirus exposure and HLA in healthy donors. The PCR had 60 Vbeta and 13 Jbeta primers. Sequenced by immunoSEQ multiplex PCR; TCRdb stores in-frame clones only, minus some. The sample yields some 140,000 clones, roughly 80% seen once. The sample taken for sequencing was PBMCs. These receptors were taken from a woman aged 35 to 49 in good health and CMV-seronegative.

The genes are TRBV5-4 and TRBJ2-7; 8 bases are shared with TRBD2. Germline CDR1 reads SGHNT; CDR2 reads YYREEE (reference sequence). V lost 2 bases, J lost 5 bases, and 9 bases stayed unmatched. This CDR3 is built from 15 residues. The CDR3 is CASSFTSGTAHEQYF. The CDR3 bases are TGTGCCAGCAGCTTCACTAGCGGTACGGCCCACGAGCAGTACTTC.

The rearrangement links TRBV19 to TRBJ2-1; 15 bases agree with TRBD2. Trimming cost V 5 bases and J 3 bases; bases outside gene matches: 8. Per the germline V gene, CDR1 is LNHDA and CDR2 is SQIVND (reference sequence). The CDR3 loop spans 18 amino acids. In DNA, the CDR3 is TGTGCCAGTAGTCTTTGGACTAGCGGGAGGGCCTTCTACAATGAGCAGTTCTTC. Encoded protein: CASSLWTSGRAFYNEQFF.

The V and J genes are TRBV19 and TRBJ2-7, with 7 bases matching TRBD1. The germline CDR1 and CDR2 sequences are LNHDA and SQIVND (reference sequence). J was trimmed by 5 bases and V by 4 bases; bases with no gene match: 5. CDR3 length: 13 amino acids. The chain's CDR3 is CASSTQGVNEQYF. The CDR3 DNA sequence: TGTGCCAGTAGTACCCAGGGGGTGAACGAGCAGTACTTC.

The chain links TRBV5-5 to TRBJ2-3; TRBD2 aligns across 11 bases. The germline CDR1 and CDR2 sequences are SGHKS and YYEKEE (reference sequence). V was clipped by 3 bases and J by 5 bases; unmatched bases: 5. The CDR3 spans 15 residues. The CDR3 loop is CASSSLAGGLDTQYF. DNA for the CDR3: TGTGCCAGCAGCTCTTTAGCGGGGGGGTTAGATACGCAGTATTTT.

CDR3: CASSLSEETNEKLFF. The CDR3 DNA sequence: TGTGCCAGCAGCTTATCTGAAGAGACTAATGAAAAACTGTTTTTT. The gene calls are TRBV7-9 and TRBJ1-4; D is ambiguous. This CDR3 has 15 amino acids. With 2 bases removed from V and 2 bases from J, the gap between germline ends came to 9 bases. Germline CDR1 and CDR2: SEHNR and FQNEAQ (reference sequence).

CDR3 bases: TGTGCCAGCAGCTTGGGACTAGCGGGCCAAGAGACCCAGTACTTC. It yields the protein CASSLGLAGQETQYF. The chain carries TRBV7-2 and TRBJ2-5; 12 nucleotides agree with TRBD2. The CDR3 covers 15 residues. After removal of 3 bases from V and 1 base from J, the junction contained 0 bases not matched to a gene. Germline V gene lookup returns CDR1 SGHTA and CDR2 FQGNSA.

The chain carries TRBV5-1 and TRBJ2-1; 9 nucleotides align to TRBD2. The CDR3 contains 15 residues. The V gene's germline CDR1 is SGHRS and CDR2 YFSETQ. Unmatched junction bases numbered 6, after V lost 4 bases and J lost 4 bases. The CDR3 DNA follows: TGCGCCAGCAGCGGGGGACTAGCCTCTTACAATGAGCAGTTCTTC. Amino acids: CASSGGLASYNEQFF. Variable domain in full (rest from reference TRBV5-1 and TRBJ2-1): KAGVTQTPRYLIKTRGQQVTLSCSPISGHRSVSWYQQTPGQGLQFLFEYFSETQRNKGNFPGRFSGRQFSNSRSEMNVSTLELGDSALYLCASSGGLASYNEQFFGPGTRLTVL.

The chain uses TRBV2 and TRBJ1-5, with 8 bases identical to TRBD1. From germline, CDR1 is SNHLY and CDR2 FYNNEI. The CDR3 loop spans 13 amino acids. The V gene end was trimmed by 7 bases and the J gene end by 6 bases; junction bases not matched to a gene: 5. Here the CDR3 DNA reads TGTGCCAGCAACTCAGGGGGCGGTCAGCCCCAGCATTTT. It codes for CASNSGGGQPQHF. The complete variable domain, with remaining parts taken from reference TRBV2 and TRBJ1-5, reads EPEVTQTPSHQVTQMGQEVILRCVPISNHLYFYWYRQILGQKVEFLVSFYNNEISEKSEIFDDQFSVERPDGSNFTLKIRSTKLEDSAMYFCASNSGGGQPQHFGDGTRLSIL.

This sequence joins TRBV6-1 and TRBJ2-3; 9 positions agree with TRBD2. The CDR3 spans 15 residues. V dropped 3 bases and J dropped 6; count of bases not matched to a gene: 7. The V gene's germline CDR1 is MNHNS and CDR2 SASEGT. CDR3 nucleotide sequence: TGTGCCAGCAGTGATGCGGGAGGGCCTGTCGATACGCAGTATTTT. Protein: CASSDAGGPVDTQYF.

With regard to this clone: Different DNA sequences within this sample yield the same CDR3. The chain has TRBV19 and TRBJ1-1; TRBD1 is a possible D gene (6 bases). Germline V gene lookup returns CDR1 LNHDA and CDR2 SQIVND (reference sequence). This CDR3 spans 14 amino acids. Trimming took 6 bases from V and 5 from J, leaving 16 bases between them. CDR3 region: CASRELSGETEAFF. CDR3 bases: TGTGCCAGTAGGGAACTTTCAGGGGAGACTGAAGCTTTCTTT.

The J gene is TRBJ2-7, the V gene TRBV5-8; 8 bases are a match to TRBD1. Trimming at V came to 4 bases and at J to 1 base, leaving 4 bases not matched to a gene. There are 14 residues in the CDR3. Germline CDR1 SGHTS, CDR2 YDEGEE. DNA of the CDR3: TGTGCCAGCAGCCGGACAGGGCAATCCTACGAGCAGTACTTC. Amino acid sequence: CASSRTGQSYEQYF.

V usage is TRBV5-7 and J usage is TRBJ1-1; D gene unclear. TRBV5-7 has ORF status, its function being uncertain. V lost 2 bases to trimming and J lost 11 bases, with 13 bases between them. The CDR3 covers 12 residues. Written as DNA, the CDR3 is TGTGCCAGCAGCTTCTCGTCCCCCGTGGCTTTCTTT. Translating gives CASSFSSPVAFF.

The rearrangement joins TRBV7-2 to TRBJ2-7; D is possibly TRBD2 (5 bases). Between the trimmed V and J ends, which lost 5 bases and 3 bases, there was a span of 14 bases. CDR1 SGHTA and CDR2 FQGNSA come from the germline V gene. There are 14 residues in the CDR3. The CDR3 protein is CASSGGSDRYEQYF. In DNA, the CDR3 is TGTGCCAGCAGCGGAGGTTCGGACCGCTACGAGCAGTACTTC.

V gene TRBV27 combines with J gene TRBJ1-2; tentatively, D is TRBD1 (5 bases). The CDR3 consists of 12 residues. Germline lookup yields CDR1 MNHEY and CDR2 SMNVEV (reference sequence). Trimming took off 2 bases at V and 5 bases at J, with 6 bases between the two ends. The CDR3 spells CASSLKGYGYTF. Here the CDR3 DNA reads TGTGCCAGCAGTTTAAAGGGGTATGGCTACACCTTC.

The rearrangement joins TRBV10-1 to TRBJ2-5; D ambiguous. Per the germline V gene, CDR1 is WNHNN and CDR2 is SYGVQD (reference sequence). The CDR3 covers 13 residues. V dropped 5 bases and J dropped 1 base, with 8 bases sitting between them. The CDR3 sequence: CASSSQIQETQYF. CDR3 DNA sequence: TGCGCCAGCAGTTCCCAGATCCAAGAGACCCAGTACTTC.

In regard to this clone: The identical CDR3 is also encoded by other nucleotide sequences in the sample. The chain recombines TRBV5-1 with TRBJ1-2, with D tentatively TRBD1 (6 bases). CDR1 is SGHRS and CDR2 is YFSETQ in the germline V gene. There are 13 residues in the CDR3. V lost 0 bases, J lost 8 bases, and 11 bases lay in between. CDR3 sequence: CASSLEGQGGYTF. CDR3 nucleotide sequence: TGCGCCAGCAGCTTGGAAGGTCAGGGGGGCTACACCTTC. The full variable domain, in which reference TRBV5-1 and TRBJ1-2 provide the parts outside the CDR3, is KAGVTQTPRYLIKTRGQQVTLSCSPISGHRSVSWYQQTPGQGLQFLFEYFSETQRNKGNFPGRFSGRQFSNSRSEMNVSTLELGDSALYLCASSLEGQGGYTFGSGTRLTVV.

CDR3 sequence: CASSPRTGRGTEAFF. In nucleotides, the CDR3 is TGTGCCAGCAGTCCCCGGACGGGCAGGGGCACTGAAGCTTTCTTT. V and J are TRBV6-5 and TRBJ1-1; a weak D match, TRBD1 (6 bases). Trimming stripped 5 bases from V and 4 bases from J, with 17 bases between. This CDR3 comprises 15 residues. Germline lookup yields CDR1 MNHEY and CDR2 SVGAGI.

This clone showed up just once. The chain has TRBV5-1 and TRBJ1-6; 10 nucleotides match TRBD1. The ends lost 3 bases at V and 0 bases at J; junction bases unmatched: 12. CDR3 size: 20 residues. Per germline, CDR1 SGHRS and CDR2 YFSETQ. The CDR3 spells CASSSPYGQGESSYNSPLHF. CDR3 coding DNA: TGCGCCAGCAGCTCCCCATACGGACAGGGGGAAAGCTCCTATAATTCACCCCTCCACTTT.

The CDR3, as DNA: TGTGCCAGCCAGCCTAGCGGATCCTACAATGAGCAGTTCTTC. This codes for CASQPSGSYNEQFF. The chain carries TRBV7-9 and TRBJ2-1; 7 bases map to TRBD2. Germline loops: CDR1 SEHNR, CDR2 FQNEAQ (reference sequence). The CDR3 runs to 14 residues. The V segment lost 8 bases and the J segment 1 base; nucleotides outside the gene matches: 5. Drawing the rest from reference TRBV7-9 and TRBJ2-1, the complete variable domain is DTGVSQNPRHKITKRGQNVTFRCDPISEHNRLYWYRQTLGQGPEFLTYFQNEAQLEKSRLLSDRFSAERPKGSFSTLEIQRTEQGDSAMYLCASQPSGSYNEQFFGPGTRLTVL.

This chain connects TRBV6-1 to TRBJ2-2; possibly TRBD1 for D (5 bases). V lost 8 bases, J lost 1 base, and 8 bases lay in between. Germline-derived CDR1 and CDR2 are MNHNS and SASEGT. The CDR3 loop spans 13 amino acids. The CDR3 region is CASGGQNTGELFF. The CDR3 DNA is TGTGCCAGCGGCGGACAGAACACCGGGGAGCTGTTTTTT.

This chain joins TRBV5-6 and TRBJ2-1, with 11 bases matching TRBD1. The V segment lost 4 bases and the J segment 9 bases; nucleotides outside the gene matches: 12. CDR1 is SGHDT, CDR2 YYEEEE, per germline. This CDR3 region has 16 residues. CDR3 loop: CASSPRTGGLRGEQFF. The CDR3 nucleotides read TGTGCCAGCAGCCCGAGGACAGGGGGCTTGAGGGGTGAGCAGTTCTTC. The full variable domain, rest sourced from reference TRBV5-6 and TRBJ2-1, is DAGVTQSPTHLIKTRGQQVTLRCSPKSGHDTVSWYQQALGQGPQFIFQYYEEEERQRGNFPDRFSGHQFPNYSSELNVNALLLGDSALYLCASSPRTGGLRGEQFFGPGTRLTVL.

This clone was recorded only once. V is TRBV28 and J is TRBJ2-2; 9 bases are a match to TRBD2. Unmatched junction bases numbered 6, after V lost 2 bases and J lost 5 bases. There are 16 residues in the CDR3. Per the germline V gene, CDR1 is MDHEN and CDR2 is SYDVKM. The CDR3 sequence is CASSLRAGGPTGELFF. The CDR3 DNA reads as TGTGCCAGCAGTTTAAGGGCGGGAGGGCCGACCGGGGAGCTGTTTTTT.

Comment on this clone: A read error may account for a junction end that differs from germline. The V and J genes are TRBV28 and TRBJ2-5; 7 bases map to TRBD2. Germline V gene lookup returns CDR1 MDHEN and CDR2 SYDVKM. The CDR3 has 12 residues. The CDR3 sequence: CASRRGWETQYF. In DNA form, the CDR3 reads TGTGCAAGCAGGCGGGGGTGGGAGACCCAGTACTTC.

The V and J genes are TRBV29-1 and TRBJ2-2; TRBD1 matches 9 bases. J was trimmed by 5 bases and V by 6 bases; bases with no gene match: 4. Per germline, CDR1 SQVTM and CDR2 ANQGSEA. This CDR3 region has 13 residues. CDR3: CSVVDRGTGELFF. Written as DNA, the CDR3 is TGCAGCGTAGTGGACAGGGGAACCGGGGAGCTGTTTTTT.

V gene TRBV6-6 combines with J gene TRBJ1-4, with no clear D. Trimming removed 4 bases from V and 8 bases from J, with 11 bases in between. Germline values: CDR1 MNHNY, CDR2 SVGAGI (reference sequence). The CDR3 is made up of 13 amino acids. The CDR3 DNA is TGTGCCAGCAGTTGGCAGGCGGGCGAAAAACTGTTTTTT. Translated: CASSWQAGEKLFF.

This clone has just a few counts. The chain employs TRBV9 and TRBJ2-3; 8 bases are a match to TRBD1. Per germline, CDR1 SGDLS and CDR2 YYNGEE. V shed 3 bases, J shed 6 bases, and the junction held 9 bases outside the gene matches. This CDR3 comprises 15 residues. The DNA of the CDR3 is TGTGCCAGCAGCGGATACAGGGGGGAGGCGGATACGCAGTATTTT. Its protein product is CASSGYRGEADTQYF. The variable domain in full, completed from reference TRBV9 and TRBJ2-3, reads DSGVTQTPKHLITATGQRVTLRCSPRSGDLSVYWYQQSLDQGLQFLIQYYNGEERAKGNILERFSAQQFPDLHSELNLSSLELGDSALYFCASSGYRGEADTQYFGPGTRLTVL.

The J gene is TRBJ2-7, the V gene TRBV29-1; D is possibly TRBD1 (5 bases). Germline CDR1 is SQVTM and CDR2 is ANQGSEA. V lost 5 bases to trimming and J lost 2 bases, with 13 bases between them. CDR3 length: 13 residues. The CDR3 here is CSVSQGSAYEQYF. The CDR3 bases are TGCAGCGTTAGCCAGGGCTCTGCCTACGAGCAGTACTTC.

The chain uses TRBV11-2 and TRBJ1-2, with 8 bases identical to TRBD1. In germline, CDR1 is SGHAT, CDR2 FQNNGV. V was clipped by 0 bases and J by 8 bases; unmatched bases: 8. The CDR3 extends over 15 amino acids. CDR3 bases: TGTGCCAGCAGCTTAGATTCTACAGGGGGGAGAGGCTACACCTTC. This encodes CASSLDSTGGRGYTF.